This TCR beta chain is drawn from a study of graft-versus-host responses after intestinal transplantation. Study-level background: Every recipient had anti-thymocyte globulin induction and approximately three years of tacrolimus plus steroids.

The CDR3 has 14 residues. The germline gives CDR1 SGHRS, CDR2 YFSETQ. Trimming shortened V by 2 bases and J by 4 bases, and 13 bases separated the two germline ends. Only in-frame clones appear in the TCRdb table, and some are missing; sequencing was by immunoSEQ multiplex PCR. The sample holds 15,000 to 20,000 clones, roughly a third seen once. Judged by abundance, this clone is medium-sized. The specimen comprised alloreactive CD4+ T cells from a mixed lymphocyte reaction culture, sampled before transplantation. The sample's subset: CFSE-low proliferating T cells sorted from approximately six-day pre-transplant mixed lymphocyte reaction (GvH or HvG direction). This receptor was taken from a human patient who was an organ donor for intestinal transplantation. This rearrangement joins TRBV5-1 to TRBJ2-7; tentatively, D is TRBD2 (5 bases). CDR3 nucleotide sequence: TGCGCCAGCAGCTTCGGACTGACCCTTTACGAGCAGTACTTC. Protein sequence: CASSFGLTLYEQYF.